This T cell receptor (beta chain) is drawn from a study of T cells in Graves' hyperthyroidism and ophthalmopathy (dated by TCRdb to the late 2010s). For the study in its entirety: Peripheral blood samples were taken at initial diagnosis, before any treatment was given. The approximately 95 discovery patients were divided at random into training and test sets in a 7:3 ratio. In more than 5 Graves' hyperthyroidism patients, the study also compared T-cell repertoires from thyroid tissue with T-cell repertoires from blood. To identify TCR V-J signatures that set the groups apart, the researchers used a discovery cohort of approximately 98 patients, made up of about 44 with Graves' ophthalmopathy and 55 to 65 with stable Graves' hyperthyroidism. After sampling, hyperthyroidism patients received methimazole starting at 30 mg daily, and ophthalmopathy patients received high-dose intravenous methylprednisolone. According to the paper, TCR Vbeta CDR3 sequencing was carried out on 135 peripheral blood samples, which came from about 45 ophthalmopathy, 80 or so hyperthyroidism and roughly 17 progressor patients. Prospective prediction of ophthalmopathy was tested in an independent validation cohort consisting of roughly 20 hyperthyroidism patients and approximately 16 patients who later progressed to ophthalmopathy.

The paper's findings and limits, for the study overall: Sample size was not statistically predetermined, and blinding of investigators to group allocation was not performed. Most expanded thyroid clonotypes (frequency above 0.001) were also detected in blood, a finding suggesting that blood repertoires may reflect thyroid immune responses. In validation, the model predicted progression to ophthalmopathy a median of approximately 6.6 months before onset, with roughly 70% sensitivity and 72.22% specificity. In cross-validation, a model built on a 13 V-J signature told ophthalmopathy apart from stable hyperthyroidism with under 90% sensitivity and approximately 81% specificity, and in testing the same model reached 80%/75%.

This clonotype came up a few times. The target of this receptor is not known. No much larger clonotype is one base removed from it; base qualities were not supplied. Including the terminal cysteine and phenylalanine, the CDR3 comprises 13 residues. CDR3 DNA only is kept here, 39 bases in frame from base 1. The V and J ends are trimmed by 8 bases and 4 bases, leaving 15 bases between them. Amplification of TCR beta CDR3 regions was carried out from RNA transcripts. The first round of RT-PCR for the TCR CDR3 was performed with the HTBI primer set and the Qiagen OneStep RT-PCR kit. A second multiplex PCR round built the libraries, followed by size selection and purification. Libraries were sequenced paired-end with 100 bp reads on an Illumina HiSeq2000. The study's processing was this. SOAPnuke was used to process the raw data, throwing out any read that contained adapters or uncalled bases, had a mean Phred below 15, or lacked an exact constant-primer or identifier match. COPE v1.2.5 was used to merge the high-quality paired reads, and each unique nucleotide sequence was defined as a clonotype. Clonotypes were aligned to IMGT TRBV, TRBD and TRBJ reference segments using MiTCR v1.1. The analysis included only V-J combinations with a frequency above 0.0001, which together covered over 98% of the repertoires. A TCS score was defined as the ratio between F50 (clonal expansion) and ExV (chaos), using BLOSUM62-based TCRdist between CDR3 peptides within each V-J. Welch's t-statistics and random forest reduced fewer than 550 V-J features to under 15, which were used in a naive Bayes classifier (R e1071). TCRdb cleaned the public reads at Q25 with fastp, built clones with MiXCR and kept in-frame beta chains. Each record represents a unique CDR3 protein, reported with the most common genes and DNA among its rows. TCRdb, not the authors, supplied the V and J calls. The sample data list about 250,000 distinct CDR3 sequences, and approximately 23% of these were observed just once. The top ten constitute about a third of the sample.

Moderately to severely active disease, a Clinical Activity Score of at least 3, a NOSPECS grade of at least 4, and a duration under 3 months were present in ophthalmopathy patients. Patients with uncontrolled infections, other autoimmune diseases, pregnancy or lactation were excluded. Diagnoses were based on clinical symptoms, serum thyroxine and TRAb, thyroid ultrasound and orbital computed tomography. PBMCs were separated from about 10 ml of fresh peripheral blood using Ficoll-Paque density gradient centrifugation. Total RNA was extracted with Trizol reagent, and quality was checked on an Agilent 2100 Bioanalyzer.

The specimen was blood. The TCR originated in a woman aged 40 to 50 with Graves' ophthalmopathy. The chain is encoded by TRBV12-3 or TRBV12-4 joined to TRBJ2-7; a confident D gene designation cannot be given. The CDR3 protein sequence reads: CASETTGTYEQYF. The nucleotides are TGTGCCAGCGAAACGACCGGTACTTACGAGCAGTACTTC.